This T cell receptor (beta chain) was obtained from a study of graft-versus-host responses after intestinal transplantation. For the study at large: Recipients were all induced with anti-thymocyte globulin, then given tacrolimus and steroids for two to three years. Study conclusions and caveats: GvH clonotypes were identified within recipient marrow, with a subset emerging first in ileum or blood. Early after transplant, HvG clones declined as circulating GvH clones peaked.

This clone appeared once. Antigen specificity is unknown. The protocol was immunoSEQ multiplex PCR, while the TCRdb copy is restricted to in-frame clones and leaves out a portion. Altogether some 130,000 clones are present, approximately 92% being singletons, with the ten largest covering approximately 0.17%. V gave up 2 bases and J gave up 2 bases, with 9 bases separating them. The CDR3 is made up of 15 amino acids. Germline assignment: CDR1 MNHEY and CDR2 SVGAGI. This receptor was taken from a human donor who received an intestinal transplant. This chain links TRBV6-5 with TRBJ2-2; D is unresolved. The sequencing here drew on unstimulated CD4+ T cells sorted from spleen or lymph node cells, taken before intestinal transplant. CDR3: CASSYKQTNTGELFF. The CDR3 region has the DNA TGTGCCAGCAGTTACAAACAGACAAACACCGGGGAGCTGTTTTTT.